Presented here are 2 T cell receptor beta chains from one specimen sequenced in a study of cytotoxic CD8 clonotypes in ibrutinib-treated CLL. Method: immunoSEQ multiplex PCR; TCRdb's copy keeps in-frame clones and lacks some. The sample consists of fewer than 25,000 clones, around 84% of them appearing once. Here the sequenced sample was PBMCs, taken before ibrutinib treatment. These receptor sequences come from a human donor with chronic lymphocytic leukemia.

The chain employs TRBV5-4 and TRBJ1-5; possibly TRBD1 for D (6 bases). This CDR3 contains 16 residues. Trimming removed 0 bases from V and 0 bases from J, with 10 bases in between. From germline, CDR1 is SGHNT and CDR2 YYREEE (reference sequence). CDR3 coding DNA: TGTGCCAGCAGCTTGGGAGGGGGGGATAGCAATCAGCCCCAGCATTTT. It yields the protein CASSLGGGDSNQPQHF.

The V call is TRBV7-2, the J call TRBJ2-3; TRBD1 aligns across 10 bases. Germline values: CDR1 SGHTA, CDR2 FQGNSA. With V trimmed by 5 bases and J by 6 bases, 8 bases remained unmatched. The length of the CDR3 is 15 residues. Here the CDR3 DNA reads TGTGCCAGCAGCATAAGACAGGGGGCGCTGGATACGCAGTATTTT. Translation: CASSIRQGALDTQYF. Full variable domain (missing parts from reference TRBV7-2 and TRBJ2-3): GAGVSQSPSNKVTEKGKDVELRCDPISGHTALYWYRQSLGQGLEFLIYFQGNSAPDKSGLPSDRFSAERTGGSVSTLTIQRTQQEDSAVYLCASSIRQGALDTQYFGPGTRLTVL.